This TCR beta chain derives from a study of shared clonotypes between healthy human individuals. Produced via immunoSEQ multiplex PCR; TCRdb's table is partial and in-frame only. The sample records more than 2 million clones, approximately 94% being singletons. Germline CDR1 LGHNA, CDR2 YSLEER. Trimming stripped 4 bases from V and 4 bases from J, with 22 bases between. There are 17 residues in the CDR3. The count of this clone is one. This chain links TRBV4-3 with TRBJ2-5; TRBD1 or TRBD2 may be the D gene (5 bases each). The receptor was isolated from a man younger than 35 in good health. Sample: naive CD4+ T cells sorted from blood. Subset in this sample: CD45RA+ positively selected. The CDR3 loop reads CASSPLSSLGDLETQYF. The CDR3 bases are TGCGCCAGCAGCCCCCTGAGCAGTTTGGGGGACCTAGAGACCCAGTACTTC.